The next 15 T cell receptor beta chains were all read from a single sample in a study of blood T cell repertoires in COVID-19. Assay: immunoSEQ multiplex PCR; the TCRdb copy retains only in-frame clones and omits some. The sample holds approximately 230,000 clones, approximately 79% seen once. The sequencing input was peripheral blood. Receptors originate from a woman over 75 with active or convalescent COVID-19.

V gene TRBV19 combines with J gene TRBJ1-4; D might be TRBD1 (5 bases). Germline values: CDR1 LNHDA, CDR2 SQIVND (reference sequence). The CDR3 is 11 amino acids. Trimming shortened V by 4 bases and J by 13 bases, and 10 bases separated the two germline ends. The chain's CDR3 is CASSTSGLLFF. The CDR3 DNA is TGTGCCAGTAGTACCTCAGGGCTACTGTTTTTT.

The rearrangement links TRBV18 to TRBJ1-5; TRBD1 agrees at 9 bases. The CDR3 has 15 residues. J gave up 4 bases and V 3 bases, and 4 bases lay outside the gene matches. The germline V gene has CDR1 KGHSH and CDR2 LQKENI. CDR3 protein: CASSPMGQGNQPQHF. Written as DNA, the CDR3 is TGTGCCAGCTCACCGATGGGACAGGGTAATCAGCCCCAGCATTTT.

This clone came up once. The chain combines TRBV7-9 with TRBJ1-1; D is possibly TRBD1 (5 bases). Trimming shortened V by 2 bases and J by 1 base, and 8 bases separated the two germline ends. The CDR3 runs 14 residues. Germline CDR1 SEHNR, CDR2 FQNEAQ (reference sequence). The chain's CDR3 is CASSLIQGNTEAFF. Written as DNA, the CDR3 is TGTGCCAGCAGCTTAATTCAGGGGAACACTGAAGCTTTCTTT.

V and J are TRBV15 and TRBJ1-6; no reliable D call. The CDR3 has 14 residues. V lost 0 bases, J lost 7 bases, and 7 bases lay in between. Germline CDR1 is LNHNV and CDR2 is YYDKDF (reference sequence). CDR3 in amino acids: CATSRDSRNSPLHF. CDR3 nucleotides: TGTGCCACCAGCAGAGATTCTCGGAATTCACCCCTCCACTTT.

The table lists this clone with a count of one. This chain connects TRBV9 to TRBJ1-1; maybe TRBD1 (6 bases). Germline V gene lookup returns CDR1 SGDLS and CDR2 YYNGEE. The CDR3 has 14 residues. Trimming took 4 bases from V and 10 from J, leaving 20 bases between them. CDR3: CASSSPGVQKGAFF. CDR3 coding DNA: TGTGCCAGCAGCTCCCCAGGGGTTCAGAAAGGAGCTTTCTTT.

The CDR3 DNA sequence: TGTGCCACCAGTGACCCTCCCGGACTAGCGGGAGTATTTAGTGAGCAGTTCTTC. This gives the protein CATSDPPGLAGVFSEQFF. This chain uses TRBV24-1 with TRBJ2-1; 13 nucleotides match TRBD2. CDR1 is KGHDR, CDR2 SFDVKD, per germline. Losses at the gene ends were 4 bases for V and 9 bases for J; bases not matched to a gene: 14. The CDR3 runs to 18 residues.

The chain is built from TRBV6-4 and TRBJ2-2; 7 nucleotides match TRBD2. Germline assignment: CDR1 MRHNA and CDR2 SNTAGT. With V trimmed by 3 bases and J by 6 bases, 4 bases remained unmatched. The CDR3 has 14 residues. In DNA form, the CDR3 reads TGTGCCAGCAGTGAAGCGGGAAGTGCCGGGGAGCTGTTTTTT. It encodes CASSEAGSAGELFF.

This chain connects TRBV2 to TRBJ2-7, with a tentative D call TRBD1 (6 bases). Germline-derived CDR1 and CDR2 are SNHLY and FYNNEI. The CDR3 extends over 14 amino acids. V was pared by 5 bases and J by 2 bases, with 13 bases between. CDR3: CASSLGQSTYEQYF. CDR3 sequence (DNA): TGTGCCAGCAGTCTCGGACAGTCCACCTACGAGCAGTACTTC.

CDR3 coding DNA: TGTGCCAGCAGCCAGAGAACACCCGAGGTAGAGACCCAGTACTTC. The encoded protein is CASSQRTPEVETQYF. J is TRBJ2-5 and V is TRBV3-1 (or the pseudogene TRBV3-2), with D unresolved. Germline V gene sequence: CDR1 LGHDT, CDR2 YNNKEL (reference sequence). The CDR3 extends over 15 amino acids. Trimming removed 3 bases from V and 4 bases from J, with 15 bases in between.

The chain has TRBV6-2 or TRBV6-3 and TRBJ2-5; the D gene is possibly TRBD1 (5 bases). The germline V and J ends were trimmed by 5 bases and 1 base, with 11 bases remaining between them. CDR1 is MNHEY, CDR2 SVGEGT, per germline. This CDR3 has 14 amino acids. The DNA for the CDR3 is TGTGCCAGCAGTGACAGAAGTTTCCAAGAGACCCAGTACTTC. This encodes CASSDRSFQETQYF.

The chain combines TRBV7-9 with TRBJ2-3; TRBD2 agrees at 7 bases. V was pared by 9 bases and J by 0 bases, with 9 bases of the junction left unmatched. This CDR3 region has 15 residues. Germline V gene data show CDR1 as SEHNR and CDR2 as FQNEAQ (reference sequence). As DNA, the CDR3 is TGTGCCAGTACGGTGGGCGGGGGAAGCACAGATACGCAGTATTTT. Translation gives CASTVGGGSTDTQYF. Filled out from reference TRBV7-9 and TRBJ2-3, the complete variable domain reads DTGVSQNPRHKITKRGQNVTFRCDPISEHNRLYWYRQTLGQGPEFLTYFQNEAQLEKSRLLSDRFSAERPKGSFSTLEIQRTEQGDSAMYLCASTVGGGSTDTQYFGPGTRLTVL.

V gene TRBV19 combines with J gene TRBJ2-2, with D unclear. The CDR3 covers 12 residues. CDR1 is LNHDA, CDR2 SQIVND, per germline (reference sequence). With 6 bases removed from V and 3 bases from J, the gap between germline ends came to 5 bases. CDR3 region: CASSLHTGELFF. CDR3 nucleotides: TGTGCCAGTAGCCTTCACACCGGGGAGCTGTTTTTT.

Here the CDR3 reads CASSRGTGVYNEQFF. CDR3 sequence (DNA): TGTGCCAGCAGCCGGGGGACGGGGGTCTACAATGAGCAGTTCTTC. This chain uses TRBV3-1 (or the pseudogene TRBV3-2) with TRBJ2-1; maybe TRBD2 (6 bases). The length of the CDR3 is 15 residues. In germline, CDR1 is LGHDT, CDR2 YNNKEL (reference sequence). Trimming removed 4 bases from V and 3 bases from J, with 13 bases in between.

The J gene is TRBJ2-1, the V gene TRBV5-1, with 7 bases matching TRBD1. J lost 3 bases, V lost 4 bases, and 7 bases had no gene match. Germline V gene data show CDR1 as SGHRS and CDR2 as YFSETQ. The CDR3 runs 15 residues. The CDR3 is CASSVQGNHYNEQFF. The CDR3, as DNA: TGCGCCAGCAGCGTACAGGGGAACCACTACAATGAGCAGTTCTTC.

The CDR3 protein is CASSSGGTAGNTIYF. Here the CDR3 DNA reads TGTGCCAGCAGTTCCGGAGGGACAGCTGGAAACACCATATATTTT. The V gene is TRBV5-4, the J gene TRBJ1-3, with 7 positions matching TRBD1. Germline CDR1 reads SGHNT; CDR2 reads YYREEE (reference sequence). V was clipped by 5 bases and J by 2 bases; unmatched bases: 7. The length of the CDR3 is 15 residues.